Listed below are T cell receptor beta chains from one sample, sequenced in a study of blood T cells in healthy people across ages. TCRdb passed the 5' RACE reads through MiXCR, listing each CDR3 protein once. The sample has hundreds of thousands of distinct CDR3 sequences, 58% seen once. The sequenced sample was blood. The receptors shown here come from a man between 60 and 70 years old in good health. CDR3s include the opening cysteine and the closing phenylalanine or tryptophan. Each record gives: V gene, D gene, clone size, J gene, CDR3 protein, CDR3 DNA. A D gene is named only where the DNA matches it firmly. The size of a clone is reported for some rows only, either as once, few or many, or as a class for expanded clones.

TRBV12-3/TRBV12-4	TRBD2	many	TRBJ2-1	CASSGRGGSYNEQFF	TGTGCCAGCAGTGGGCGGGGGGGTTCCTACAATGAGCAGTTCTTC
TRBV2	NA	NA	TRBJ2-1	CASSERALTSQQFF	TGTGCCAGCAGTGAAAGGGCCCTGACTTCCCAGCAGTTCTTC
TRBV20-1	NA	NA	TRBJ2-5	CSTSGGETQYF	TGCAGCACGTCCGGGGGAGAGACCCAGTACTTC
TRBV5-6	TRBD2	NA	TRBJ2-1	CASSLVSTSGYNEQFF	TGTGCCAGCAGCTTGGTGTCCACTAGCGGATACAATGAGCAGTTCTTC
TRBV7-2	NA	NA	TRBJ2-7	CASSTYLGPEQYF	TGTGCCAGCAGCACTTACCTGGGTCCAGAGCAGTACTTC
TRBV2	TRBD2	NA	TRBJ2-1	CASRPTSGGRGYNEQFF	TGTGCCAGCAGGCCGACTAGCGGGGGCCGCGGCTACAATGAGCAGTTCTTC
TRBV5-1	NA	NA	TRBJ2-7	CASSLGQESNEQYF	TGCGCCAGCAGCTTGGGTCAGGAGTCTAACGAGCAGTACTTC
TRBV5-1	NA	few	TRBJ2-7	CASSLDSGVGSEQYF	TGCGCCAGCAGCTTGGATTCGGGGGTTGGGAGCGAGCAGTACTTC
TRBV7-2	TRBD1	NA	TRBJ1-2	CASSLAGQGGYGYTF	TGTGCCAGCAGCTTAGCGGGGCAGGGGGGCTATGGCTACACCTTC
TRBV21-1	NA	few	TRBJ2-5	CASERAGQETQYF	TGTGCCAGCGAGAGAGCAGGGCAAGAGACCCAGTACTTC
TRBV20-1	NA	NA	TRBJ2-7	CSARDAGSSCEQYF	TGCAGTGCTAGAGATGCAGGGAGCTCCTGCGAGCAGTACTTC
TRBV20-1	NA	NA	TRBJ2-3	CSVRLGTSTDTQYF	TGCAGTGTACGGCTGGGCACGAGCACGGATACGCAGTATTTT
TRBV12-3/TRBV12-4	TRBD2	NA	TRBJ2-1	CASSQTGTSGVGEQFF	TGTGCCAGCAGCCAAACCGGGACTAGCGGGGTAGGTGAGCAGTTCTTC
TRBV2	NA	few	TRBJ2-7	CASSVDSYEQYF	TGTGCCAGCAGTGTGGATAGCTACGAGCAGTACTTC
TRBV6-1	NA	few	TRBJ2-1	CASSTGRNNEQFF	TGTGCCAGCAGTACTGGCAGGAACAATGAGCAGTTCTTC
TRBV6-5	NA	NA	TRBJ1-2	CASSSGGNYGYTF	TGTGCCAGCAGTTCTGGGGGAAACTATGGCTACACCTTC
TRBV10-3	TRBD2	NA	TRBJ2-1	CAISGGGDNEQFF	TGTGCCATCAGTGGGGGGGGGGACAATGAGCAGTTCTTC
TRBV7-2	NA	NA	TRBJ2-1	CASSLLGSSSYNEQFF	TGTGCCAGCAGCTTATTAGGCAGCAGCTCCTACAATGAGCAGTTCTTC
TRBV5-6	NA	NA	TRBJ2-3	CASSLRTGLDTQYF	TGTGCCAGCAGCTTACGAACAGGGTTAGATACGCAGTATTTT
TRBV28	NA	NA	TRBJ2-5	CASSTLQEYQETQYF	TGTGCCAGCAGCACACTTCAGGAGTACCAAGAGACCCAGTACTTC
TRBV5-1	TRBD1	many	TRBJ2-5	CASSLAGTGEETQYF	TGCGCCAGCAGCTTGGCCGGGACAGGGGAAGAGACCCAGTACTTC
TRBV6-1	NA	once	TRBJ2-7	CASGGWSSYEQYF	TGTGCCAGCGGGGGGTGGTCTTCCTACGAGCAGTACTTC
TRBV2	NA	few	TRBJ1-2	CASSEALRGYGYTF	TGTGCCAGCAGTGAAGCGCTTCGGGGTTATGGCTACACCTTC
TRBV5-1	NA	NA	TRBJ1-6	CASSRDDSSYNSPLHF	TGCGCCAGCAGCAGGGACGATAGCTCCTATAATTCACCCCTCCACTTT
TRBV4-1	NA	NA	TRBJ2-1	CASSQASPGTDSYNEQFF	TGCGCCAGCAGCCAAGCCAGCCCGGGGACCGACTCCTACAATGAGCAGTTCTTC
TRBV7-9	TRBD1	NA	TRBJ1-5	CASSLGQGPNQPQHF	TGTGCCAGCAGCTTAGGACAGGGGCCGAATCAGCCCCAGCATTTT
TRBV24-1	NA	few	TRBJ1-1	CATSSSTELNTEAFF	TGTGCCACCAGTTCCTCGACAGAATTGAACACTGAAGCTTTCTTT
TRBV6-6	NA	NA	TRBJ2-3	CASSYFRDTQYF	TGTGCCAGCAGTTACTTTAGGGATACGCAGTATTTT
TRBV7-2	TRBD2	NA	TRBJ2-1	CASSSAAGDRYEQFF	TGTGCCAGCAGCTCCGCGGCGGGAGATCGGTATGAGCAGTTCTTC
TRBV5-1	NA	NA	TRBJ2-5	CASSFGTLETQYF	TGCGCCAGCAGCTTTGGGACTCTGGAGACCCAGTACTTC
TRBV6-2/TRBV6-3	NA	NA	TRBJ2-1	CASSDPPHRNEQFF	TGTGCCAGCAGTGACCCCCCACACCGGAATGAGCAGTTCTTC
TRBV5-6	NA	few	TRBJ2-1	CASSLDRIQFF	TGTGCCAGCAGCTTGGACAGGATCCAGTTCTTC
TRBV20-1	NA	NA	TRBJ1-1	CSAREARGSLYTEAFF	TGCAGTGCTAGAGAGGCTAGGGGGTCCCTCTACACTGAAGCTTTCTTT
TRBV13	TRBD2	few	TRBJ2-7	CASSPGGDLGEQYF	TGTGCCAGCAGCCCGGGGGGAGATCTCGGCGAGCAGTACTTC
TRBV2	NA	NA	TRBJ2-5	CATRGRSPRETQYF	TGTGCCACTCGGGGACGGTCCCCACGGGAGACCCAGTACTTC
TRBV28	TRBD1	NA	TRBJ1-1	CASSSRGQGGAEAFF	TGTGCCAGCAGTTCACGGGGACAGGGGGGGGCTGAAGCTTTCTTT
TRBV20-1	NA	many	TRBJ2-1	CSAPRTGATYNEQFF	TGCAGTGCTCCGCGGACTGGGGCCACTTACAATGAGCAGTTCTTC
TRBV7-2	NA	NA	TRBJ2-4	CASSERVAQYF	TGTGCCAGCAGCGAAAGGGTGGCTCAGTACTTC
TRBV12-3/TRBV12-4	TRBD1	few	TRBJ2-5	CASSQGVARETQYF	TGTGCCAGCAGCCAGGGGGTAGCGAGAGAGACCCAGTACTTC
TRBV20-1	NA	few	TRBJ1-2	CSGRANYGYTF	TGCAGTGGTCGGGCTAACTATGGCTACACCTTC
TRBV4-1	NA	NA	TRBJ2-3	CASSPPSGFPSGDTQYF	TGCGCCAGCAGCCCCCCAAGCGGGTTCCCGTCTGGGGATACGCAGTATTTT
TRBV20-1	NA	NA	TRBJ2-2	CSASVRGTGELFF	TGCAGTGCTAGTGTAAGGGGGACCGGGGAGCTGTTTTTT